This T cell receptor beta chain came from a study of cytomegalovirus exposure and HLA in healthy donors. Study findings and constraints: A later examination showed that TCR association rates differed by HLA locus, with DRB1 most and HLA-C fewest. A cluster of highly shared sequence variants was likely a sequencing artifact. The authors later linked a missense DCLRE1C variant to TCR beta V- and J-gene trimming. The study assumed roughly uniform donor sequencing depth for presence/absence analyses.

Concerning this clone: The target antigen is unknown.

The PCR employed 60 Vbeta primers together with 13 Jbeta primers. Using immunoSEQ multiplex PCR, the repertoire was profiled, and TCRdb retains in-frame clones only, with some absent. The table lists approximately 190,000 clones, about 12% of them singletons. This receptor was identified in a man over 45 in good health and CMV-seropositive. Sequenced: PBMCs.

CDR3 loop: CASSLGGGHEQYF. DNA for the CDR3: TGCGCCAGCAGCTTGGGCGGGGGTCACGAGCAGTACTTC. The V and J genes are TRBV5-1 and TRBJ2-7; 7 nucleotides match TRBD2. The CDR3 contains 13 residues. The germline CDR1 and CDR2 sequences are SGHRS and YFSETQ. Trimming at V came to 0 bases and at J to 5 bases, leaving 2 bases not matched to a gene.